These 6 T cell receptor beta chains originate from one sample sequenced in a study of control samples from healthy donors and cancer patients. The repertoire was sequenced with immunoSEQ multiplex PCR; TCRdb's copy has only in-frame clones and lacks some. The sample consists of 140,000 to 150,000 clones, around 90% of them appearing once. Sequencing was performed on blood. These receptor sequences come from a man younger than 40 in good health.

V gene TRBV6-5 combines with J gene TRBJ1-3, with D tentatively TRBD1 (6 bases). The CDR3 totals 15 residues. CDR1 MNHEY and CDR2 SVGAGI come from the germline V gene. Trimming removed 5 bases at V and 0 bases at J, with 11 bases between. CDR3 protein: CASSQGKPSGNTIYF. The CDR3 DNA is TGTGCCAGCAGTCAGGGGAAGCCCTCTGGAAACACCATATATTTT.

The chain has TRBV11-2 and TRBJ1-2; 7 bases match TRBD1. The V gene end was trimmed by 1 base and the J gene end by 7 bases; junction bases not matched to a gene: 3. This CDR3 is 13 amino acids long. Germline CDR1 is SGHAT and CDR2 is FQNNGV. The CDR3 sequence is CASSLGGQPGYTF. The CDR3 DNA reads TGTGCCAGCAGCTTAGGGGGACAGCCTGGCTACACCTTC. Drawing the rest from reference TRBV11-2 and TRBJ1-2, the complete variable domain is EAGVAQSPRYKIIEKRQSVAFWCNPISGHATLYWYQQILGQGPKLLIQFQNNGVVDDSQLPKDRFSAERLKGVDSTLKIQPAKLEDSAVYLCASSLGGQPGYTFGSGTRLTVV.

The gene calls are TRBV10-2 and TRBJ1-4; TRBD1 matches 9 bases. CDR3 size: 14 residues. Germline trimming cut 6 bases from V and 4 bases from J; bases unmatched to any gene: 3. Germline assignment: CDR1 WSHSY and CDR2 SAAADI. CDR3 region: CASRQGAVNEKLFF. Here the CDR3 DNA reads TGCGCCAGCAGACAGGGGGCAGTTAATGAAAAACTGTTTTTT.

This clone was detected once. The rearrangement links TRBV27 to TRBJ1-6; tentative D call: TRBD1 (6 bases). V shed 3 bases and J shed 8 bases, with 14 bases lying between them. From germline, CDR1 is MNHEY and CDR2 SMNVEV (reference sequence). The CDR3 covers 15 residues. CDR3 in DNA: TGTGCCAGCAGTTTCCGCCGGGACAACGATTCACCCCTCCACTTT. This codes for CASSFRRDNDSPLHF.

The chain joins TRBV19 to TRBJ1-5; D is ambiguous. Per the germline V gene, CDR1 is LNHDA and CDR2 is SQIVND (reference sequence). CDR3 length: 13 amino acids. V lost 5 bases to trimming and J lost 5 bases, with 10 bases between them. The CDR3 region is CASSRQFYQPQHF. DNA of the CDR3: TGTGCCAGTAGTCGACAATTCTATCAGCCCCAGCATTTT.

This chain links TRBV28 with TRBJ2-7; 7 bases agree with TRBD1. The V segment lost 2 bases and the J segment 1 base; nucleotides outside the gene matches: 5. CDR3 length: 15 residues. Germline loops: CDR1 MDHEN, CDR2 SYDVKM. The CDR3 DNA is TGTGCCAGCAGTTTAAGGGGGCGGAGATCCTACGAGCAGTACTTC. It encodes CASSLRGRRSYEQYF.